This TCR beta chain came from a study of response to subunit inactivated influenza vaccine (dated by TCRdb to the late 2010s). Regarding the study in general: The study used deep quantitative T cell receptor repertoire profiling to track responses to a trivalent subunit inactivated influenza vaccine. Beyond this particular receptor, the publication reports: According to the authors, only a limited number of new T cells may be recruited by each seasonal influenza vaccination.

This clonotype was counted a few times. Which antigen it targets is not known. No qualities accompany the bases; no much larger clone lies one base away. The cysteine opens and the phenylalanine closes a CDR3 of 14 amino acids. Of all the DNA, just the CDR3 is kept, 42 bases in frame from base 1. Library construction relied on RT-PCR. TCRdb lists the instrument as Illumina HiSeq 2500. The public reads were reprocessed in TCRdb via fastp at Q25 and MiXCR, keeping in-frame beta chains. Each CDR3 protein appears once, grouped with its most common genes and DNA. The sample data list about 650,000 distinct CDR3 sequences, and 15% to 17% of these were observed just once. In total, the top ten clones hold roughly 10% of the sample.

Sequenced material: PBMCs from blood, taken 12 days after vaccination. The V and J segments used are TRBV21-1 and TRBJ1-2. TRBV21-1 is noted as a pseudogene. This clonotype was obtained from a middle-aged man who received an inactivated influenza vaccine. Donor details come from another sample of the same person, matched by shared clones. The bases are TGTGCCAGGACCGAAAACTCCGGGGGGGGTGGCTACACCTTC. Its translation is CARTENSGGGGYTF.